The present T cell receptor (beta chain) was sequenced within a study of T cells in Graves' hyperthyroidism and ophthalmopathy. Whole-study results and caveats: Expanded thyroid clonotypes (above 0.001) were mostly also found in blood.

Germline V gene sequence: CDR1 MNHEY, CDR2 SVGEGT. This CDR3 contains 16 residues. V was shortened by 11 bases and J by 7 bases, with 30 bases between the two germline ends. TCR beta CDR3 regions were amplified from RNA transcripts. HTBI primers were the set used in a first-round RT-PCR of the TCR CDR3. MiXCR was run by TCRdb on the multiplex PCR reads, yielding one entry per CDR3 protein. The table shows a few hundred thousand distinct CDR3 sequences, with roughly 14% occurring only once. This clonotype has more than one count but fewer than ten. Its cognate antigen is unknown. A read error is possible here, since a much larger clone lies one base away.

This chain uses TRBV6-2 or TRBV6-3 with TRBJ2-7; maybe TRBD1 (6 bases). Material: blood. The TCR was taken from a woman aged 18-29 years with Graves' hyperthyroidism. CDR3 DNA sequence: TGTGCCGGCACCATCCAAGGAACAGGGCTGGTCAAGGAGCAGTACTTC. Its translation: CAGTIQGTGLVKEQYF.